A single sample is the source of the 21 T cell receptor beta chains below, sequenced in a study of blood T cell repertoires in COVID-19. TCRdb keeps only in-frame clones here, not all; method: immunoSEQ multiplex PCR. The sample includes some 140,000 clones, around 86% of them seen just once. The sample was PBMCs or T cells enriched from blood (not recorded which). These receptor sequences come from a man younger than 40 who had recovered from COVID-19.

This clone was seen once. This chain connects TRBV5-4 to TRBJ1-1; 8 bases line up with TRBD1. Germline CDR1 SGHNT, CDR2 YYREEE (reference sequence). The CDR3 is 13 residues long. V shed 4 bases and J 4 bases; nucleotides not matched to a gene: 3. The CDR3 spells CASSGQGSTEAFF. CDR3 coding DNA: TGTGCCAGCAGCGGACAGGGTAGCACTGAAGCTTTCTTT.

This sequence joins TRBV30 and TRBJ2-4; 8 bases map to TRBD1. Trimming at V came to 1 base and at J to 8 bases, leaving 10 bases not matched to a gene. CDR3 length: 15 residues. CDR1 and CDR2 from the germline V gene are GTSNPN and SVGIG (reference sequence). In DNA, the CDR3 is TGTGCCTGGAGTGATACAGGGGGAAGTGTAGACATTCAGTACTTC. It translates to CAWSDTGGSVDIQYF.

This clone was observed a single time. The chain uses TRBV6-5 and TRBJ2-7, with 11 nucleotides matching TRBD1. The V gene's germline CDR1 is MNHEY and CDR2 SVGAGI. The CDR3 has 15 residues. Germline trimming cut 6 bases from V and 1 base from J; bases unmatched to any gene: 5. The CDR3 protein is CASSHRDRGSYEQYF. Written as DNA, the CDR3 is TGTGCCAGCAGCCACCGGGACAGGGGGTCCTACGAGCAGTACTTC.

This sequence joins TRBV5-4 and TRBJ2-5, with TRBD1 identical over 9 bases. Germline loops: CDR1 SGHNT, CDR2 YYREEE (reference sequence). V shed 0 bases, J shed 1 base, and the junction held 4 bases outside the gene matches. The CDR3 runs 16 residues. Written as DNA, the CDR3 is TGTGCCAGCAGCTTGGCATGGACAGGGGCCCAAGAGACCCAGTACTTC. Translated, it gives CASSLAWTGAQETQYF.

This clone has only one observation. This chain joins TRBV19 and TRBJ2-5; a weak D match, TRBD2 (6 bases). Trimming shortened V by 6 bases and J by 2 bases, and 10 bases separated the two germline ends. The CDR3 is 13 residues long. Germline CDR1 reads LNHDA; CDR2 reads SQIVND (reference sequence). The CDR3 DNA sequence: TGTGCCAGTAGGGCTAGCGTACAAGAGACCCAGTACTTC. Translating it yields CASRASVQETQYF.

The chain joins TRBV10-3 to TRBJ1-2; TRBD1 agrees at 10 bases. Germline CDR1 ENHRY, CDR2 SYGVKD. The J segment lost 4 bases and the V segment lost 6 bases, leaving 11 bases of the junction unmatched. The CDR3 is 16 residues long. The CDR3 spells CAIRELMDRGAYGYTF. The CDR3 DNA is TGTGCCATCAGGGAATTAATGGACAGGGGGGCCTATGGCTACACCTTC.

This sequence joins TRBV7-8 and TRBJ2-3, with 7 bases matching TRBD1. Germline V CDR1 and CDR2: SGHVS, FQNEAQ. The CDR3 consists of 15 residues. V dropped 2 bases and J dropped 0; count of bases not matched to a gene: 2. The CDR3 protein is CASSLSTGSTDTQYF. The CDR3 DNA sequence: TGTGCCAGCAGCTTATCGACAGGGAGCACAGATACGCAGTATTTT.

V is TRBV20-1 and J is TRBJ2-2; 9 bases map to TRBD2. Germline CDR1 and CDR2: DFQATT and SNEGSKA (reference sequence). The CDR3 loop spans 16 amino acids. V trimming: 3 bases; J trimming: 4 bases; junction bases outside the gene matches: 9. CDR3 region: CSASFAGGRATGELFF. The CDR3 nucleotides read TGCAGTGCTAGTTTTGCTGGCGGGAGGGCCACCGGGGAGCTGTTTTTT.

Only one count was recorded for this clone. J is TRBJ1-4 and V is TRBV29-1, with a tentative D call TRBD1 (5 bases). Germline V lookup: CDR1 SQVTM, CDR2 ANQGSEA. The V end was cut by 6 bases, the J end by 5 bases, with 19 bases between. The CDR3 has 15 amino acids. CDR3 DNA sequence: TGCAGCGTAGAGGGACTACGGTCCCCGAATGAAAAACTGTTTTTT. Translating gives CSVEGLRSPNEKLFF.

The chain combines TRBV29-1 with TRBJ2-3; D is perhaps TRBD2 (7 bases). CDR3 length: 19 amino acids. The V gene lost 3 bases and the J gene lost 2 bases, with 27 bases spanning the gap. Germline CDR1 SQVTM, CDR2 ANQGSEA. CDR3 region: CSVDGLGALAGDYTDTQYF. CDR3 bases: TGCAGCGTTGATGGTTTGGGTGCTCTGGCAGGGGACTACACAGATACGCAGTATTTT.

The chain uses TRBV11-2 and TRBJ2-1; 8 bases fit TRBD2. CDR1 and CDR2 from the germline V gene are SGHAT and FQNNGV. The CDR3 is made up of 15 amino acids. V trimming: 1 base; J trimming: 8 bases; junction bases outside the gene matches: 7. CDR3 loop: CASSLVGLAGHEQFF. The DNA of the CDR3 is TGTGCCAGCAGCTTAGTAGGACTAGCAGGGCATGAGCAGTTCTTC.

The chain uses TRBV5-1 and TRBJ1-2; 7 nucleotides agree with TRBD1. Germline V lookup: CDR1 SGHRS, CDR2 YFSETQ. The CDR3 has 15 residues. The trim removed 3 bases at V and 5 bases at J, leaving 10 bases unmatched. CDR3 sequence reads: CASSSSTGDKYGYTF. CDR3 DNA sequence: TGCGCCAGCAGCTCATCTACAGGGGACAAGTATGGCTACACCTTC. Variable domain in full (rest from reference TRBV5-1 and TRBJ1-2): KAGVTQTPRYLIKTRGQQVTLSCSPISGHRSVSWYQQTPGQGLQFLFEYFSETQRNKGNFPGRFSGRQFSNSRSEMNVSTLELGDSALYLCASSSSTGDKYGYTFGSGTRLTVV.

The CDR3 region is CATSDGTGAGTGELFF. CDR3 in DNA: TGTGCCACCAGTGACGGGACAGGGGCAGGCACCGGGGAGCTGTTTTTT. The gene calls are TRBV24-1 and TRBJ2-2; 10 nucleotides agree with TRBD1. The germline gives CDR1 KGHDR, CDR2 SFDVKD. J gave up 4 bases and V 4 bases, and 5 bases lay outside the gene matches. The CDR3 runs 16 residues.

The chain joins TRBV19 to TRBJ1-1, with D perhaps matching TRBD1 (6 bases). CDR1 and CDR2 (germline): LNHDA, SQIVND (reference sequence). The CDR3 covers 14 residues. Deletions cut 7 bases from V and 8 bases from J, with 20 bases between. The DNA for the CDR3 is TGTGCCAGTACCATGGGGGCAGCCCGTAGCGAAGCTTTCTTT. This sequence encodes CASTMGAARSEAFF.

The rearrangement joins TRBV14 to TRBJ2-5; 9 bases line up with TRBD1. The germline V gene has CDR1 SGHDN and CDR2 FVKESK. This CDR3 is built from 15 residues. Trimming took 4 bases from V and 2 from J; bases not matched to a gene: 5. The CDR3, as DNA: TGTGCCAGCAGCCGTGGACAGGGGAGGCAAGAGACCCAGTACTTC. Its protein is CASSRGQGRQETQYF.

V and J are TRBV5-4 and TRBJ2-1; D might be TRBD2 (5 bases). V was cut by 0 bases and J by 5 bases, with 9 bases left in between. The germline gives CDR1 SGHNT, CDR2 YYREEE (reference sequence). This CDR3 contains 14 residues. CDR3 DNA sequence: TGTGCCAGCAGCTTGGCTAGCCGGGACAATGAGCAGTTCTTC. Translation: CASSLASRDNEQFF.

The chain carries TRBV3-1 (or the pseudogene TRBV3-2) and TRBJ1-5; D might be TRBD1 (6 bases). The germline V gene encodes CDR1 LGHDT and CDR2 YNNKEL (reference sequence). The CDR3 has 16 residues. Trimming took off 3 bases at V and 1 base at J, with 13 bases between the two ends. Here the CDR3 DNA reads TGTGCCAGCAGCCATCCCCCGGGGGGCAGCAATCAGCCCCAGCATTTT. This encodes CASSHPPGGSNQPQHF.

This chain uses TRBV7-9 with TRBJ1-5, with D uncertain. This CDR3 spans 12 amino acids. Germline V lookup: CDR1 SEHNR, CDR2 FQNEAQ (reference sequence). Trimming removed 5 bases at V and 4 bases at J, with 6 bases between. The CDR3 here is CASSVSNQPQHF. The CDR3, as DNA: TGTGCCAGCAGCGTCAGTAATCAGCCCCAGCATTTT.

The CDR3, as DNA: TGTGCCAGCAGCTTTGGGGGTTCGGGACAGCTAAATGAAAAACTGTTTTTT. Protein product: CASSFGGSGQLNEKLFF. The V call is TRBV7-6, the J call TRBJ1-4, with 7 bases fitting TRBD1. Germline CDR1 and CDR2: SGHVS and FNYEAQ. The CDR3 has 17 amino acids. V lost 3 bases and J lost 5; bases outside the gene matches: 12.

This chain connects TRBV6-6 to TRBJ1-1, with D perhaps TRBD1 (6 bases). V lost 5 bases to trimming and J lost 5 bases, with 21 bases between them. Germline V gene data show CDR1 as MNHNY and CDR2 as SVGAGI (reference sequence). This CDR3 has 16 residues. Here the CDR3 DNA reads TGTGCCAGCAGTACCCCAAGAGGGGGGGCCAAAACTGAAGCTTTCTTT. Translated, it gives CASSTPRGGAKTEAFF.

The chain has TRBV2 and TRBJ1-5; D not resolved. This CDR3 has 14 amino acids. Germline V gene lookup returns CDR1 SNHLY and CDR2 FYNNEI. Trimming took 7 bases from V and 0 from J, leaving 10 bases between them. This chain's CDR3 is CASTVSNSNQPQHF. The CDR3 DNA reads as TGTGCCAGCACCGTCAGTAATAGCAATCAGCCCCAGCATTTT.